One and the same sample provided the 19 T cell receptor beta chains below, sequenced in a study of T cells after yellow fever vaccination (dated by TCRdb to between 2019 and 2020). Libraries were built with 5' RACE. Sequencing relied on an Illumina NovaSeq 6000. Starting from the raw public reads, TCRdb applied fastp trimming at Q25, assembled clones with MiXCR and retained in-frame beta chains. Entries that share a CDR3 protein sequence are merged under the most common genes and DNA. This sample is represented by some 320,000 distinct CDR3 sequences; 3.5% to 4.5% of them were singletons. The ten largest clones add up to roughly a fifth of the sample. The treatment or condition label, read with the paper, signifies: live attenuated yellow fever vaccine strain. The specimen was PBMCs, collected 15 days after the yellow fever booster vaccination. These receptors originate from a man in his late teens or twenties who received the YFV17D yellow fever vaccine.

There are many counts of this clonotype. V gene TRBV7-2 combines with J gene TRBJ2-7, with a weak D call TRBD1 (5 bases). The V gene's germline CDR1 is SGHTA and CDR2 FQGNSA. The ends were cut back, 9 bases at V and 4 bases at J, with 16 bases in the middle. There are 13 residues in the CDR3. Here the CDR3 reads CASRTTPLYEQYF. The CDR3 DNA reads TGTGCCAGTAGGACAACTCCCCTATACGAGCAGTACTTC.

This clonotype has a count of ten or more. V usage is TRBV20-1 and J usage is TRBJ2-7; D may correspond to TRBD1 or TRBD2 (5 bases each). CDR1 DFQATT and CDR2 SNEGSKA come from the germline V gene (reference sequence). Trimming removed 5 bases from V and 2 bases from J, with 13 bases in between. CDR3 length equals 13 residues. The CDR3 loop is CSAGRDGAYEQYF. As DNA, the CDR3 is TGCAGTGCTGGCCGGGACGGAGCCTACGAGCAGTACTTC.

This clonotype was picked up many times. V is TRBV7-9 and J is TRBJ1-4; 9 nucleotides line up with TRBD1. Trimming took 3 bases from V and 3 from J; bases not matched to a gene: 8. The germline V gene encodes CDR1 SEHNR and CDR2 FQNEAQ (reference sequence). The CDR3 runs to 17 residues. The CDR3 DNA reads TGTGCCAGCAGCTTCGGACAGGGGCGAGGGTCTAATGAAAAACTGTTTTTT. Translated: CASSFGQGRGSNEKLFF.

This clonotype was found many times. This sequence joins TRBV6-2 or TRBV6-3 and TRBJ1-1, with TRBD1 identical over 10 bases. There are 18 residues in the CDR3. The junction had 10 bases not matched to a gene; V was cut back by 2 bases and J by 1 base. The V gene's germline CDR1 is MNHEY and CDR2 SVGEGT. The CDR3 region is CASSYTTGTGVRNTEAFF. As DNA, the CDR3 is TGTGCCAGCAGTTACACGACCGGGACAGGGGTCCGGAACACTGAAGCTTTCTTT.

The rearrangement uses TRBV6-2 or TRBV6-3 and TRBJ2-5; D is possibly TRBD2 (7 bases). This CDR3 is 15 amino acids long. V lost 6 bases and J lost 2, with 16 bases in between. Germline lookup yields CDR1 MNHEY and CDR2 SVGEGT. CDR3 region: CASRRRGAGQETQYF. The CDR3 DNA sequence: TGTGCCAGCAGAAGACGGGGGGCCGGGCAAGAGACCCAGTACTTC.

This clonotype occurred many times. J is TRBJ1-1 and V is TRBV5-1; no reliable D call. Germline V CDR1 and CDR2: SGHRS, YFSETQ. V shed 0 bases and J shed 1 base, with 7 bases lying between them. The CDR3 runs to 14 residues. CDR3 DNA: TGCGCCAGCAGCTTGGATGTGTGGAACACTGAAGCTTTCTTT. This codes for CASSLDVWNTEAFF.

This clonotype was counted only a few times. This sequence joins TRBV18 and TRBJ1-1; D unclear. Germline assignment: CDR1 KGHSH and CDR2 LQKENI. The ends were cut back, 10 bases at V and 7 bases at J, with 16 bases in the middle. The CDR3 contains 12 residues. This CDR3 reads CATSKGAFEAFF. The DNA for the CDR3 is TGTGCCACCTCGAAGGGAGCCTTTGAAGCTTTCTTT.

CDR3 residues: CSATLAGALQETQYF. In nucleotides, the CDR3 is TGCAGTGCAACGCTAGCGGGGGCCTTACAAGAGACCCAGTACTTC. V is TRBV20-1 and J is TRBJ2-5; 10 nucleotides match TRBD2. The germline V gene has CDR1 DFQATT and CDR2 SNEGSKA (reference sequence). The CDR3 extends over 15 amino acids. The ends lost 6 bases at V and 2 bases at J; junction bases unmatched: 9.

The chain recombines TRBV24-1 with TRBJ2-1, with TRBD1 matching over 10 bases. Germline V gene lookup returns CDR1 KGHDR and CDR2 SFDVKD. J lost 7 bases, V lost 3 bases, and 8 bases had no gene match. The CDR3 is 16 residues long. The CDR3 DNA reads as TGTGCCACCAGTGATCCAGGACAGGGGGGCCCAAATGAGCAGTTCTTC. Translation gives CATSDPGQGGPNEQFF.

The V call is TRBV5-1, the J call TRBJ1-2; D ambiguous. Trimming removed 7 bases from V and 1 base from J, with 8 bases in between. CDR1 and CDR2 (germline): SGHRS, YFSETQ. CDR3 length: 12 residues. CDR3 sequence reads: CASSALNYGYTF. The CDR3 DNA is TGCGCCAGCTCCGCCCTTAACTATGGCTACACCTTC.

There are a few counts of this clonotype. DNA of the CDR3: TGTGCCAGCAGCTTACTCAGGGCTGGCAATCAGCCCCAGCATTTT. The encoded protein is CASSLLRAGNQPQHF. The chain carries TRBV7-2 and TRBJ1-5, with D perhaps matching TRBD1 (5 bases). Per germline, CDR1 SGHTA and CDR2 FQGNSA. V was pared by 2 bases and J by 2 bases, with 10 bases between. The CDR3 sequence is 15 residues long.

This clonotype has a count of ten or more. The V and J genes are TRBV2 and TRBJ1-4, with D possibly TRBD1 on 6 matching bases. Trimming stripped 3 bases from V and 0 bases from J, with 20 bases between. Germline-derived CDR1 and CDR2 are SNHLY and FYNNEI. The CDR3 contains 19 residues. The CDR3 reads CASSDLGRGHLATNEKLFF. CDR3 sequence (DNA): TGTGCCAGCAGTGATCTGGGCAGGGGCCATTTGGCAACTAATGAAAAACTGTTTTTT.

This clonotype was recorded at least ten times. The CDR3 DNA sequence: TGCGCCAGCAAAACAGAGTCTATTTCCACTGAAGCTTTCTTT. Translated, it gives CASKTESISTEAFF. The rearrangement uses TRBV5-1 and TRBJ1-1; no clear D. This CDR3 comprises 14 residues. The V gene lost 6 bases and the J gene lost 4 bases, with 16 bases spanning the gap. In germline, CDR1 is SGHRS, CDR2 YFSETQ. Full variable domain (missing parts from reference TRBV5-1 and TRBJ1-1): KAGVTQTPRYLIKTRGQQVTLSCSPISGHRSVSWYQQTPGQGLQFLFEYFSETQRNKGNFPGRFSGRQFSNSRSEMNVSTLELGDSALYLCASKTESISTEAFFGQGTRLTVV.

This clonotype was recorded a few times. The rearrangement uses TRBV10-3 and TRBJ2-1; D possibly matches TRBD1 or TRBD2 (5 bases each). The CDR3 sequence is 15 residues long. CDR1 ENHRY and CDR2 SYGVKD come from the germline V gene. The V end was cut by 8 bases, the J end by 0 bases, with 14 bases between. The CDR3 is CAISEGSGSYNEQFF. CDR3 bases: TGTGCCATCTCCGAGGGGAGCGGCTCCTACAATGAGCAGTTCTTC.

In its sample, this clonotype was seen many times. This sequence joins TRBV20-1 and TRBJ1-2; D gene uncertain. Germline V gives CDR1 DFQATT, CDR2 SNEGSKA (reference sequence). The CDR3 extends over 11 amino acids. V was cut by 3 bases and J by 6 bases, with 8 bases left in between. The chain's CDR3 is CSASSGDGYTF. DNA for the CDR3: TGCAGTGCTAGTAGTGGGGATGGCTACACCTTC.

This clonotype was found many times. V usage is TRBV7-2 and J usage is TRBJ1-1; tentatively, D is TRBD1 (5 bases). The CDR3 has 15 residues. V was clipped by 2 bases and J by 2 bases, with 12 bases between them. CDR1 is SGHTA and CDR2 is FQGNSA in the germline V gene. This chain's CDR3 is CASSLWGGANTEAFF. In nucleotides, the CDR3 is TGTGCCAGCAGCTTATGGGGTGGGGCCAACACTGAAGCTTTCTTT.

In DNA form, the CDR3 reads TGCAGTGCTAGAGATTCCCACAAGACCGGTGGCTACACCTTC. Its protein product is CSARDSHKTGGYTF. The genes are TRBV20-1 and TRBJ1-2; D is uncertain. CDR1 is DFQATT, CDR2 SNEGSKA, per germline (reference sequence). The CDR3 has 14 amino acids. The germline V and J ends were trimmed by 0 bases and 7 bases, with 15 bases remaining between them.

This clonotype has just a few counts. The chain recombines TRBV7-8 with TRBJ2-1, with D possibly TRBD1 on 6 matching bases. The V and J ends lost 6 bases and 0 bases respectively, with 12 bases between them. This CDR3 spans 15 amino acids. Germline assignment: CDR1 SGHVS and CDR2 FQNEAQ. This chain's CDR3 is CASRPGVSSYNEQFF. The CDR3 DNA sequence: TGTGCCAGCAGACCAGGGGTTAGCTCCTACAATGAGCAGTTCTTC. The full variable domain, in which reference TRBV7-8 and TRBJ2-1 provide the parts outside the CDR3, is GAGVSQSPRYKVAKRGQDVALRCDPISGHVSLFWYQQALGQGPEFLTYFQNEAQLDKSGLPSDRFFAERPEGSVSTLKIQRTQQEDSAVYLCASRPGVSSYNEQFFGPGTRLTVL.

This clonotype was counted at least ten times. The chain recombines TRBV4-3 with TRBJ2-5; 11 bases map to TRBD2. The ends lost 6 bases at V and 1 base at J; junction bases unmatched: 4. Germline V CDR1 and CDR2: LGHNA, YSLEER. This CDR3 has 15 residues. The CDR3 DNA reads TGCGCCAGCAGGCGTAGCGGGGGGGCCCAAGAGACCCAGTACTTC. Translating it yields CASRRSGGAQETQYF.